This TCR beta chain was documented in a study of shared clonotypes between healthy human individuals. Notes on the study in general: Non-shared clonotypes were found to have lower generation probabilities than the clonotypes that were shared by all four of the sorted-subset donors.

Selected positively for CCR7 and CD45RO-negative, naive CD8 cells excluded terminally differentiated effector memory CD45RA+ cells. Generated by immunoSEQ multiplex PCR, the TCRdb table keeps only in-frame clones and is missing some. The sample shows about 680,000 clones, roughly 94% of them seen only once. As regards this clone: Its antigen is unidentified.

The CDR3 consists of 14 residues. Germline-derived CDR1 and CDR2 are GTSNPN and SVGIG (reference sequence). V lost 6 bases, J lost 4 bases, and 15 bases lay in between. Sequenced sample: naive CD8+ T cells sorted from blood. The receptor was derived from a man younger than 40 in good health. The chain employs TRBV30 and TRBJ2-2, with D maybe TRBD1 (5 bases). As DNA, the CDR3 is TGTGCCTGCCAATGGGGCGCTGGCACCGGGGAGCTGTTTTTT. Amino acid sequence: CACQWGAGTGELFF.